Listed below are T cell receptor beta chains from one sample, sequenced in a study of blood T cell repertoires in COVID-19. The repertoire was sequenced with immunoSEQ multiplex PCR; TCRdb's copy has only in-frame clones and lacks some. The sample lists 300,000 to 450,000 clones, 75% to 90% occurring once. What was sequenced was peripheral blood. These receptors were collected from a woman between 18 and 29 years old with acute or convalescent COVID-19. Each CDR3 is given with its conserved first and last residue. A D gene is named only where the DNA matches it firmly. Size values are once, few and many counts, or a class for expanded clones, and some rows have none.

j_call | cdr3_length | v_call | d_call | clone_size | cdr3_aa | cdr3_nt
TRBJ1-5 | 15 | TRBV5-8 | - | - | CASSYAGAGNQPQHF | TGTGCCAGCAGTTACGCAGGGGCGGGCAATCAGCCCCAGCATTTT
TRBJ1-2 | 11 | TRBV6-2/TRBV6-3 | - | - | CASSYGQIYTF | TGTGCCAGCAGTTATGGGCAGATTTACACCTTC
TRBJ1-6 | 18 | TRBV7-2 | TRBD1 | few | CASSLLLLRDRGNSPLHF | TGTGCCAGCAGCTTACTTCTCCTGCGGGACAGGGGTAATTCACCCCTCCACTTT
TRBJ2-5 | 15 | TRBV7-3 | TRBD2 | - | CASSPTSGGRETQYF | TGTGCCAGCAGCCCCACTAGCGGGGGGAGAGAGACCCAGTACTTC
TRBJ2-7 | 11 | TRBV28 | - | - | CASSGAYEQYF | TGTGCCAGCAGTGGAGCCTACGAGCAGTACTTC
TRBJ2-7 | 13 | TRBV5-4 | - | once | CASSSGRDYEQYF | TGTGCCAGCAGCAGCGGACGGGACTACGAGCAGTACTTC
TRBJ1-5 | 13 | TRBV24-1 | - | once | CATSAGANQPQHF | TGTGCCACCAGTGCAGGGGCAAATCAGCCCCAGCATTTT
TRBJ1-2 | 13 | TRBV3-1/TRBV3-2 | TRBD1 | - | CASSHRQGIGYTF | TGTGCCAGCAGCCATCGACAGGGTATTGGCTACACCTTC
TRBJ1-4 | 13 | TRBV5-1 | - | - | CASSLERNEKLFF | TGCGCCAGCAGCTTGGAGCGAAATGAAAAACTGTTTTTT
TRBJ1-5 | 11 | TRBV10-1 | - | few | CASQGRQPQHF | TGCGCCAGTCAGGGTCGCCAGCCCCAGCATTTT
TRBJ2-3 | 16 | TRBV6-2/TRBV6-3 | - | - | CASSDLDSLGTDTQYF | TGTGCCAGCAGTGATTTGGACAGTCTCGGCACAGATACGCAGTATTTT
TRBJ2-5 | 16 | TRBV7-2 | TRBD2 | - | CASSLVAGGSQETQYF | TGTGCCAGCAGCTTAGTAGCGGGAGGGTCCCAAGAGACCCAGTACTTC
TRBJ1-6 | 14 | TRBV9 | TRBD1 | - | CASSLTGGRSPLHF | TGTGCCAGCAGCTTAACAGGGGGCCGGTCACCCCTCCACTTT
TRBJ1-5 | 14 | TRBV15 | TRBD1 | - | CATSRDDRGQPQHF | TGTGCCACCAGCAGAGATGACAGGGGACAGCCCCAGCATTTT
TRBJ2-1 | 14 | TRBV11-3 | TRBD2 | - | CASAIGGEGNEQFF | TGTGCCAGTGCGATTGGGGGGGAAGGGAATGAGCAGTTCTTC
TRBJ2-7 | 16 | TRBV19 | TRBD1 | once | CASSIVRDRGLYEQYF | TGTGCCAGTAGTATAGTCCGGGACAGGGGGCTCTACGAGCAGTACTTC
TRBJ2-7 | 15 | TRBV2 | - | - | CASNGQYEHPYEQYF | TGTGCCAGCAACGGACAGTATGAACATCCCTACGAGCAGTACTTC
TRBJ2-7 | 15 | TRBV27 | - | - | CASSETWTDPYEQYF | TGTGCCAGCAGTGAGACGTGGACAGACCCCTACGAGCAGTACTTC
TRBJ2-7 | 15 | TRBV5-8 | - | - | CASSLSQSISYEQYF | TGTGCCAGCAGCTTGTCGCAGTCAATCTCCTACGAGCAGTACTTC
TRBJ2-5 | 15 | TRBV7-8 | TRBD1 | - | CASRTGGGYQETQYF | TGTGCCAGCCGCACAGGGGGCGGGTACCAAGAGACCCAGTACTTC
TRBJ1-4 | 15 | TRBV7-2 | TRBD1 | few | CASSLVGTGHEKLFF | TGTGCCAGCAGCTTAGTTGGGACAGGGCATGAAAAACTGTTTTTT
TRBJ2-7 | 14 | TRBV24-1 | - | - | CATSEAGGGYEQYF | TGTGCCACCAGTGAGGCAGGAGGAGGTTACGAGCAGTACTTC
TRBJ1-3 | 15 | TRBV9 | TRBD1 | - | CASSSTQDRYDTIYF | TGTGCCAGCAGCTCAACGCAGGACAGGTACGACACCATATATTTT
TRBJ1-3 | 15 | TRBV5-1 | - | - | CASSSGQSSGNTIYF | TGCGCCAGCAGTTCTGGACAGAGCTCTGGAAACACCATATATTTT
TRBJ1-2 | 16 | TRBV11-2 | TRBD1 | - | CASSSGGQGNWYGYTF | TGTGCCAGCAGCTCGGGGGGACAGGGGAATTGGTATGGCTACACCTTC
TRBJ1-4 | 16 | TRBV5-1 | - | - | CASSLSGDFPNEKLFF | TGCGCCAGCAGCTTAAGTGGGGACTTTCCAAATGAAAAACTGTTTTTT
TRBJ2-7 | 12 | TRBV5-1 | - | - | CASSLSRREQYF | TGCGCCAGCAGCTTGTCACGCCGGGAGCAGTACTTC
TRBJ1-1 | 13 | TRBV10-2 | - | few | CASSESGNTEAFF | TGCGCCAGCAGTGAATCGGGGAACACTGAAGCTTTCTTT
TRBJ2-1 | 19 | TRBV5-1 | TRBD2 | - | CASSSRTSASSFSYNEQFF | TGCGCCAGCAGCTCCAGGACTAGCGCTTCCAGCTTCTCCTACAATGAGCAGTTCTTC
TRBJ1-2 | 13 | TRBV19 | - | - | CASRGGGRGGYTF | TGTGCCAGTCGAGGCGGGGGGAGAGGTGGCTACACCTTC
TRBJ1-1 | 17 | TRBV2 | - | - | CASRSRMTGYTNTEAFF | TGTGCCAGCAGAAGCAGAATGACAGGTTACACGAACACTGAAGCTTTCTTT
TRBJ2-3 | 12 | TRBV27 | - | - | CASSTRGDTQYF | TGTGCCAGCAGCACTAGGGGGGATACGCAGTATTTT
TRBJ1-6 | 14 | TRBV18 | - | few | CASAETGYYSPLHF | TGTGCCAGCGCTGAAACAGGGTACTATTCACCCCTCCACTTT
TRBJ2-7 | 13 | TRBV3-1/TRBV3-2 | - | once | CASSHTDRYEQYF | TGTGCCAGCAGCCATACCGACAGGTACGAGCAGTACTTC
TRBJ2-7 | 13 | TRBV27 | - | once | CASSSGLSYEQYF | TGTGCCAGCAGTTCCGGACTATCCTACGAGCAGTACTTC
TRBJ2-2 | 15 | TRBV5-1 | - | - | CASSLGKQGTGELFF | TGCGCCAGCAGCTTGGGCAAACAGGGAACCGGGGAGCTGTTTTTT
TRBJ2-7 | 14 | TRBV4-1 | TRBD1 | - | CASSQQGDTYEQYF | TGCGCCAGCAGCCAACAGGGGGATACCTACGAGCAGTACTTC
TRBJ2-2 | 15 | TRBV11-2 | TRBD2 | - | CASRIAGGSTGELFF | TGTGCCAGCAGGATAGCGGGAGGCAGCACCGGGGAGCTGTTTTTT
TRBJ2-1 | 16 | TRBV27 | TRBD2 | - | CASSGAVAGGGNEQFF | TGTGCCAGCAGTGGAGCCGTTGCGGGAGGGGGCAATGAGCAGTTCTTC
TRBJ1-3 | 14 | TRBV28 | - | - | CASSFRSSGNTIYF | TGTGCCAGCAGTTTCCGCAGCTCTGGAAACACCATATATTTT
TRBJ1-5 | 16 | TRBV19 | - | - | CASIAGSEIGNQPQHF | TGTGCCAGTATAGCGGGCTCCGAGATTGGCAATCAGCCCCAGCATTTT
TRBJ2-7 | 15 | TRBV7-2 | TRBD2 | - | CASSFQRGGKYEQYF | TGTGCCAGCAGCTTCCAGCGGGGGGGCAAGTACGAGCAGTACTTC
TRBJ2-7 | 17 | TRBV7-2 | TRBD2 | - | CASSLRTSGMAPYEQYF | TGTGCCAGCAGCTTAAGGACTAGCGGGATGGCTCCCTACGAGCAGTACTTC
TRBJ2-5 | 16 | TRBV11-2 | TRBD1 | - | CASSLGPNRGQETQYF | TGTGCCAGCAGCTTAGGGCCCAACAGGGGCCAAGAGACCCAGTACTTC
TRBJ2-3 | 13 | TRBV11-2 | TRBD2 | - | CASSFSGSDTQYF | TGTGCCAGCAGCTTTAGCGGGAGCGATACGCAGTATTTT
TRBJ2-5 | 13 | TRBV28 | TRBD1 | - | CASRDRGQETQYF | TGTGCCAGCAGGGACAGGGGCCAAGAGACCCAGTACTTC